This T cell receptor (beta chain) appears in the sequencing data of a study of response to subunit inactivated influenza vaccine (dated by TCRdb to 2016 to 2019). Regarding the research as a whole: Deep quantitative profiling of the T cell receptor repertoire was used in the study to follow responses to a trivalent subunit inactivated influenza vaccine.

This clonotype was found a few times. This clone's antigen is unknown. One base away there is no much larger clone; base qualities are not given. The paper's findings and limits, for the study overall: According to the authors, only a limited number of new T cells may be recruited by each seasonal influenza vaccination.

From the germline V gene, CDR1 is SGHAT and CDR2 is FQNNGV. The junction shows trimming of 1 base on V and 7 bases on J, and the gene matches do not reach 20 bases of it. From its cysteine to its phenylalanine, the CDR3 spans 20 amino acids. CDR3 DNA only is kept here, 60 bases in frame from base 1. Library method: RT-PCR. Sequencer: Illumina HiSeq 2500. TCRdb itself trimmed the public reads at Q25 with fastp, ran MiXCR and retained productive beta chains. Merged by CDR3 protein, the rows form single entries marked with the most common genes and DNA. Here the sample has hundreds of thousands of distinct CDR3 sequences; approximately 10% occur a single time. The ten largest make up 11% of the sample. These records were also assigned to another study, of T cells expressing NK-cell markers. Taken from the second paper: The TCR beta cDNA libraries were made using 5'RACE template switching, a step that added both a universal primer site and unique molecular identifiers. TCR beta-chain repertoires were profiled in sorted CD3+CD56+NKG2C+, CD3+CD56+NKG2C- and CD3+CD56-NKG2C+ T-cell subsets from several donors. Among the eight sequenced donors, seven were HCMV-seropositive and one was HCMV-seronegative. To restrict sorting to alphabetaTCR-expressing T cells, an anti-gammadeltaTCR antibody was added in several experiments. In several donors, the dominant CD3+CD56+NKG2C+ clonotypes ranked among the top 10 CD8+ clonotypes, making up roughly 1.0-8% of CD8+ T cells. Those dominant clonotypes were again the most abundant among CD3+CD56-NKG2C+ cells in a handful of donors, at roughly 25-65%. Whether the expanded NKG2C-expressing T cell clones were specific for HCMV antigens remained unclear. Randomly selected healthy volunteers, three men and five women, were used as the eight sequenced donors. To determine HCMV serostatus, a commercial ELISA kit was used to detect HCMV-specific IgG in serum. Peripheral blood mononuclear cells were isolated from blood by Ficoll density gradient centrifugation. Bulk peripheral blood T-cell repertoires were additionally sequenced from unsorted PBMC for about six donors. Priming for cDNA synthesis came from the TCR beta constant segment, and two successive PCR amplification steps followed. Illumina HiSeq 2000/2500, MiSeq or NextSeq was used to sequence libraries as 2 x 150 bp reads. MIGEC handled demultiplexing of the reads and grouping by UMI, while MiTCR was used to assemble and quantify clonotypes. To remove erroneous sequences, TCR cDNA sequences were retained only when supported by two or more reads. The tcR package was used for downstream repertoire analysis, and clonotypes were matched between fractions using CDR3 nucleotide sequence together with V segment. VDJmatch was used to annotate antigen specificity against VDJdb, with one amino acid substitution allowed in CDR3.

This receptor was identified in a man between 50 and 59 years old who received an inactivated influenza vaccine. Donor details come from another sample of the same person, matched by shared clones. The starting material was PBMCs from blood, obtained on the day of vaccination. This receptor chain uses TRBV11-2 and TRBJ2-1, and 9 bases in between align with TRBD2. The CDR3 corresponds to CASSLGGLRVAGAQRNEQFF. In nucleotides, the sequence is TGTGCCAGCAGCTTAGGAGGGCTTCGGGTAGCGGGGGCCCAAAGGAATGAGCAGTTCTTC.